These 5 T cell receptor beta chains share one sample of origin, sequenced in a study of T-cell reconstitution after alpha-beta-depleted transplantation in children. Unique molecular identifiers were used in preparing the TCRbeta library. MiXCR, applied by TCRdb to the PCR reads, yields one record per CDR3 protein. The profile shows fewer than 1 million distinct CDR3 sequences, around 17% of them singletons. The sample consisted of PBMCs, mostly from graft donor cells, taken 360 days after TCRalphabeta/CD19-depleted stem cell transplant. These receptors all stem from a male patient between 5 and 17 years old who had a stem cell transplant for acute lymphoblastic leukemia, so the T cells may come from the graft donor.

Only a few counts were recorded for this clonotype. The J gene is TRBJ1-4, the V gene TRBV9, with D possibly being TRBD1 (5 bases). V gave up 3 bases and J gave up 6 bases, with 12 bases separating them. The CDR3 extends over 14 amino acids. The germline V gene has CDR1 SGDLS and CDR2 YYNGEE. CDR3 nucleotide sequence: TGTGCCAGCAGCGCCGGGACTGCAGATGAAAAACTGTTTTTT. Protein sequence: CASSAGTADEKLFF.

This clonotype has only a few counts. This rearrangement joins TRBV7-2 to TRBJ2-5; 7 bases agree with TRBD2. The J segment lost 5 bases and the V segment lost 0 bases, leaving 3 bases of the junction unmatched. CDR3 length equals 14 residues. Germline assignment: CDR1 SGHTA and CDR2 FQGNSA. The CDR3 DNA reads TGTGCCAGCAGCTTAGCGCGGGGGATGGAGACCCAGTACTTC. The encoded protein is CASSLARGMETQYF.

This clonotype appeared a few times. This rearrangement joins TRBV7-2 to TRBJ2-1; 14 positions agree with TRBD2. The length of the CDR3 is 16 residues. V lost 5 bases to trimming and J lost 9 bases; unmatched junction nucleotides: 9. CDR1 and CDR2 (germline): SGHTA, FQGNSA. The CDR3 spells CASSAYPGLAGVEQFF. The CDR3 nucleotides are TGTGCCAGCAGCGCCTACCCGGGACTAGCGGGAGTTGAGCAGTTCTTC.

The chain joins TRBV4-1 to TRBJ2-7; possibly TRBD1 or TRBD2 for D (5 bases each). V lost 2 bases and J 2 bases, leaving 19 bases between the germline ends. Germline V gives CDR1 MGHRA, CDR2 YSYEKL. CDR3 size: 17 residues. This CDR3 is CASSQPILGREAYEQYF. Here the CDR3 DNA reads TGCGCCAGCAGCCAACCGATCCTGGGACGGGAAGCCTACGAGCAGTACTTC.

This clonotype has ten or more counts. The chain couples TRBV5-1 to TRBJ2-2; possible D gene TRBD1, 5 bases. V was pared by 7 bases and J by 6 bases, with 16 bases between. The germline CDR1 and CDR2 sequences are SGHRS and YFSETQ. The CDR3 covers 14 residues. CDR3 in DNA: TGCGCCAGCGCAGCCATGACAGACGCCGGGGAGCTGTTTTTT. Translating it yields CASAAMTDAGELFF.